The 3 T cell receptor beta chains given below trace back to one sample, sequenced in a study of cytomegalovirus exposure and HLA in healthy donors. PCR involved 60 Vbeta and 13 Jbeta primers. The method was immunoSEQ multiplex PCR; TCRdb's version includes in-frame clones alone and lacks a portion of them. The sample carries approximately 120,000 clones, around three quarters recorded once. The sample taken for sequencing was PBMCs. Source of these receptors: a man aged 25-40 years in good health and CMV-seronegative.

The rearrangement joins TRBV6-5 to TRBJ2-2, with a possible D match to TRBD2 (6 bases). The V gene's germline CDR1 is MNHEY and CDR2 SVGAGI. This CDR3 is 16 amino acids long. Trimming pared 2 bases from V and 0 bases from J, leaving 10 bases between. CDR3 in amino acids: CASSYRGGTNTGELFF. DNA of the CDR3: TGTGCCAGCAGTTACAGGGGAGGTACGAACACCGGGGAGCTGTTTTTT.

This clone occurred a few times. The chain combines TRBV10-3 with TRBJ1-1; 7 bases match TRBD1. CDR3 length equals 14 residues. V dropped 2 bases and J dropped 6; count of bases not matched to a gene: 6. Germline values: CDR1 ENHRY, CDR2 SYGVKD. DNA for the CDR3: TGTGCCATCAGTGAGAAAGGGGGCCGGGCTGAAGCTTTCTTT. Translating gives CAISEKGGRAEAFF.

V usage is TRBV6-5 and J usage is TRBJ1-5; no clear D gene. Germline CDR1 is MNHEY and CDR2 is SVGAGI. The CDR3 runs 15 residues. The V gene lost 0 bases and the J gene lost 1 base, with 7 bases spanning the gap. CDR3 in amino acids: CASSYSSVSNQPQHF. CDR3 nucleotides: TGTGCCAGCAGTTACTCGTCAGTGAGCAATCAGCCCCAGCATTTT.